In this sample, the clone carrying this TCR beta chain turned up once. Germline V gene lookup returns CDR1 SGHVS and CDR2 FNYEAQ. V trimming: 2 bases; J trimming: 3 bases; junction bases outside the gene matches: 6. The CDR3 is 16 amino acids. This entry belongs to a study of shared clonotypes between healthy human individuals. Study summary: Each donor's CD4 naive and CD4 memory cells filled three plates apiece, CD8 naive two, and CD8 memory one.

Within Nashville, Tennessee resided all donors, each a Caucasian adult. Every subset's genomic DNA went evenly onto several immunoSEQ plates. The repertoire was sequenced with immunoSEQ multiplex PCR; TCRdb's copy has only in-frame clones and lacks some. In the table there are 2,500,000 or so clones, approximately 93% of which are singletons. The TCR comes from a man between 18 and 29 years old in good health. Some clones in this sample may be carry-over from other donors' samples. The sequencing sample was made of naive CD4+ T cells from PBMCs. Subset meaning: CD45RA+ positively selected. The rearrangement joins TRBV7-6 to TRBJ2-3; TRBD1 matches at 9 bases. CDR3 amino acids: CASSLMGQGVTDTQYF. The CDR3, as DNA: TGTGCCAGCAGCTTAATGGGACAGGGTGTGACAGATACGCAGTATTTT.